This TCR beta chain was sequenced during a study of graft-versus-host responses after intestinal transplantation. Points from the study as a whole: Within allografts, high graft-versus-host to host-versus-graft clonal ratios were seen among patients with graft-donor T cell macrochimerism. With peak circulating GvH clone levels came an association with early post-transplant HvG declines.

Method: immunoSEQ multiplex PCR; TCRdb's copy keeps in-frame clones and lacks some. The sample shows roughly 69,000 clones, 85% to 95% of them seen only once. Germline CDR1 and CDR2: LNHNV and YYDKDF (reference sequence). J gave up 2 bases and V 3 bases, and 7 bases lay outside the gene matches. The length of the CDR3 is 16 residues. Comments on this clone: What it binds is unknown.

This sequence originates from a human donor who was the organ donor for an intestinal transplant. The input for sequencing was unstimulated CD8+ T cells sorted from spleen or lymph node cells, taken before transplant. V and J are TRBV15 and TRBJ2-7; 10 nucleotides match TRBD1. Here the CDR3 reads CATSSTRDRGAYEQYF. The CDR3 DNA reads TGTGCCACCAGCAGTACACGGGACAGGGGTGCCTACGAGCAGTACTTC.